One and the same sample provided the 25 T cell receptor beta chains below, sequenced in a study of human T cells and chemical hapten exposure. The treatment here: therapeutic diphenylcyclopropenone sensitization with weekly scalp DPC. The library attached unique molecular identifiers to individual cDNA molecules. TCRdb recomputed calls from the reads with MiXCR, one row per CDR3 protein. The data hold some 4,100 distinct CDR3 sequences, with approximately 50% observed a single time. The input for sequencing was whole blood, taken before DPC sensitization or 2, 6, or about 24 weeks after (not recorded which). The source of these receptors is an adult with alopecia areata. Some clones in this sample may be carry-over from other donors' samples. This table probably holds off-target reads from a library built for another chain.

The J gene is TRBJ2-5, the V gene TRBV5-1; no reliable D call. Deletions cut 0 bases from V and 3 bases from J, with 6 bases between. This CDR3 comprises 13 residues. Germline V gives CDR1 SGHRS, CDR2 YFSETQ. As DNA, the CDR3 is TGCGCCAGCAGCTTGGGTCAAGAAGAGACCCAGTACTTC. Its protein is CASSLGQEETQYF. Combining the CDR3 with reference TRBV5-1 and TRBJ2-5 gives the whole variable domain KAGVTQTPRYLIKTRGQQVTLSCSPISGHRSVSWYQQTPGQGLQFLFEYFSETQRNKGNFPGRFSGRQFSNSRSEMNVSTLELGDSALYLCASSLGQEETQYFGPGTRLLVL.

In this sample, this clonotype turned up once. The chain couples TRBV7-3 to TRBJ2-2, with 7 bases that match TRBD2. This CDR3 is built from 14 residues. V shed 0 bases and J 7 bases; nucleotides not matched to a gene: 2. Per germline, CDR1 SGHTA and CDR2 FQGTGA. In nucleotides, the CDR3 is TGTGCCAGCAGCTTAACCAGGGAGGGCGGGGAGCTGTTTTTT. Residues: CASSLTREGGELFF. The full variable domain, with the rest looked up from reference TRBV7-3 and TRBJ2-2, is GAGVSQTPSNKVTEKGKYVELRCDPISGHTALYWYRQSLGQGPEFLIYFQGTGAADDSGLPNDRFFAVRPEGSVSTLKIQRTERGDSAVYLCASSLTREGGELFFGEGSRLTVL.

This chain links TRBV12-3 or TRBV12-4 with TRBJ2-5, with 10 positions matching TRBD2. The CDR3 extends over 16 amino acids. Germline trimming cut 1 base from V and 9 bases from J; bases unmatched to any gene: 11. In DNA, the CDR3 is TGTGCCAGCAGTTTAGGTCCTAGCGGGGGCTCTCAGGCCCAGTACTTC. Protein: CASSLGPSGGSQAQYF.

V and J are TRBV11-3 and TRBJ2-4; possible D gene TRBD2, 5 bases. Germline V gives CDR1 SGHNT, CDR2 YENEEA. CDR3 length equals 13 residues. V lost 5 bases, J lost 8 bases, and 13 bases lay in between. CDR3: CASSHREGDIQYF. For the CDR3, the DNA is TGTGCCAGCAGCCACCGCGAGGGTGACATTCAGTACTTC.

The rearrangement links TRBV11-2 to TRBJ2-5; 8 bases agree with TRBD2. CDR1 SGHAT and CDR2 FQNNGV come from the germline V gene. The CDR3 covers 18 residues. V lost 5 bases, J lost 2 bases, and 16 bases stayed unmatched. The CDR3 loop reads CASSPILTSGVKQETQYF. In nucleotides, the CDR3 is TGTGCCAGCAGCCCGATACTAACTAGCGGAGTTAAACAAGAGACCCAGTACTTC. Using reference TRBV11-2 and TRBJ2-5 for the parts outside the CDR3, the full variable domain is EAGVAQSPRYKIIEKRQSVAFWCNPISGHATLYWYQQILGQGPKLLIQFQNNGVVDDSQLPKDRFSAERLKGVDSTLKIQPAKLEDSAVYLCASSPILTSGVKQETQYFGPGTRLLVL.

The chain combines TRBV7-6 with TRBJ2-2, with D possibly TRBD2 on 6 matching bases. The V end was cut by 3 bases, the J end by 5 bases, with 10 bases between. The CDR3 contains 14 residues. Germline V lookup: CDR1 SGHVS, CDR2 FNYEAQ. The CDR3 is CASSLEGGTGELFF. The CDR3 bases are TGTGCCAGCAGCTTGGAGGGAGGAACCGGGGAGCTGTTTTTT.

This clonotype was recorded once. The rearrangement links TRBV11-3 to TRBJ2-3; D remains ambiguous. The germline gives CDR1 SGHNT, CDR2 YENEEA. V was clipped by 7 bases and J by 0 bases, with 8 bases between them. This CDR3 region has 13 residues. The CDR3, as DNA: TGTGCCAGCAACAGAGGTAGCACAGATACGCAGTATTTT. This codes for CASNRGSTDTQYF.

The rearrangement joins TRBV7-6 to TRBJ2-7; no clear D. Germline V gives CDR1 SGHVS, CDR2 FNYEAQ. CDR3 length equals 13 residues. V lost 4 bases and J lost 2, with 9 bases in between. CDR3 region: CASSSFRTYEQYF. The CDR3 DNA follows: TGTGCCAGCAGCTCCTTTCGGACCTACGAGCAGTACTTC. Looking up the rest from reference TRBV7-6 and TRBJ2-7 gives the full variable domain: GAGVSQSPRYKVTKRGQDVALRCDPISGHVSLYWYRQALGQGPEFLTYFNYEAQQDKSGLPNDRFSAERPEGSISTLTIQRTEQRDSAMYRCASSSFRTYEQYFGPGTRLTVT.

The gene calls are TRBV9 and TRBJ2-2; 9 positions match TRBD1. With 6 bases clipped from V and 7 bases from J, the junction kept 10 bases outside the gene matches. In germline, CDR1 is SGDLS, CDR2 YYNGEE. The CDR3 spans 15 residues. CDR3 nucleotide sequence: TGTGCCAGCACCCCTGGGACAGGGACGGGCGGGGAGCTGTTTTTT. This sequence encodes CASTPGTGTGGELFF.

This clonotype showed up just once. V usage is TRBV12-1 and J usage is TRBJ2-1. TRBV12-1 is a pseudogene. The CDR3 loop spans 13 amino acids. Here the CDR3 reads CASSLKLNNEQFF. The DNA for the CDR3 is TGTGCCAGCAGCTTGAAACTAAACAATGAGCAGTTCTTC.

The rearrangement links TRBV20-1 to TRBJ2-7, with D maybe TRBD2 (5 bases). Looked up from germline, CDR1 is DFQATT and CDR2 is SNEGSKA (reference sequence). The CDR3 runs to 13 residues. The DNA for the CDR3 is TGCAGCCCCGCAGGTTCGGGGTCCTACGAGCAGTACTTC. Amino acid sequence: CSPAGSGSYEQYF.

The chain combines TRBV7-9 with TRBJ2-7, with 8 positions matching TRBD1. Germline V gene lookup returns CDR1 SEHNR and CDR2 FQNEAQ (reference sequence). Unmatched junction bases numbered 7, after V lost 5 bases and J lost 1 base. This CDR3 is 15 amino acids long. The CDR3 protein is CASSPWDRRSYEQYF. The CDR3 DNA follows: TGTGCCAGCAGCCCCTGGGACAGGCGATCCTACGAGCAGTACTTC.

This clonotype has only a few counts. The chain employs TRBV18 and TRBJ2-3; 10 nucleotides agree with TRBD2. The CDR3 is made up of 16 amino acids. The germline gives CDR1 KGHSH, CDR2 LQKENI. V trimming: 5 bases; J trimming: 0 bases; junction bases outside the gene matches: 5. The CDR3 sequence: CASSSIAGGSTDTQYF. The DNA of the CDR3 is TGTGCCAGCTCATCAATAGCGGGGGGAAGCACAGATACGCAGTATTTT.

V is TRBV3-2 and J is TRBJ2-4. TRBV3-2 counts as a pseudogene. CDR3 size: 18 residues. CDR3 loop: CASSQDLRPWVAKNIQYF. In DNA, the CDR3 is TGTGCCAGCAGCCAAGATCTTCGGCCATGGGTGGCCAAAAACATTCAGTACTTC.

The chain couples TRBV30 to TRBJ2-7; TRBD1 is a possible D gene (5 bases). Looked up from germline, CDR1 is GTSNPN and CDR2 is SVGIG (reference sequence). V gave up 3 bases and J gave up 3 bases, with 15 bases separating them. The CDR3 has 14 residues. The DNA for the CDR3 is TGTGCCTGGAGCCCGGGCCAGGGCAGCTACGAGCAGTACTTC. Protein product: CAWSPGQGSYEQYF.

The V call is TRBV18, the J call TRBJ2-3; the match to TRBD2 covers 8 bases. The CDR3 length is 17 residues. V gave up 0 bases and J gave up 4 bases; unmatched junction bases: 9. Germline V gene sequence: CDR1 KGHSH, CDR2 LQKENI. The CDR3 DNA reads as TGTGCCAGCTCACCACCGAGTGGCGGGAGGACGTCAGATACGCAGTATTTT. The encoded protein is CASSPPSGGRTSDTQYF.

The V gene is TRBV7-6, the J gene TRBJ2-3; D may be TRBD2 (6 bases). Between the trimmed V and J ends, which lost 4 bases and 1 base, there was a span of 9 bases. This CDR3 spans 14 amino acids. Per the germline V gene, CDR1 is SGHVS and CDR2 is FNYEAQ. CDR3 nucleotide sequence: TGTGCCAGCAGCTCGGGACTTGGCACAGATACGCAGTATTTT. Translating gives CASSSGLGTDTQYF.

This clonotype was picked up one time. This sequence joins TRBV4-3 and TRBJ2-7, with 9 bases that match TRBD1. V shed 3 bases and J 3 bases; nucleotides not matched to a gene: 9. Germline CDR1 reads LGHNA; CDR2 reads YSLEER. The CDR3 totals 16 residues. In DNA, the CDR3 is TGCGCCAGCAGCCACTTGGCGGGACAGGGATACTACGAGCAGTACTTC. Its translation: CASSHLAGQGYYEQYF.

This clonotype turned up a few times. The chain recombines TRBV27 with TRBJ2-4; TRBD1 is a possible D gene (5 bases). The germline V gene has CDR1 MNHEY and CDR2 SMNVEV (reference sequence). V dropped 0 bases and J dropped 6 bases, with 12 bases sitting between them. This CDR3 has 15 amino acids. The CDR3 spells CASSLSATGSNIQYF. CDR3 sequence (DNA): TGTGCCAGCAGTTTATCGGCCACAGGCTCAAACATTCAGTACTTC.

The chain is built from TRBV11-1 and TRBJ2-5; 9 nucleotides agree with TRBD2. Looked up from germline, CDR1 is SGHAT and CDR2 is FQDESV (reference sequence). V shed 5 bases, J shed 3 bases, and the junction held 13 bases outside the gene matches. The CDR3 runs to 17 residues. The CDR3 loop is CASSQEPGLAREETQYF. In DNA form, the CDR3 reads TGTGCCAGCAGCCAGGAACCGGGACTAGCAAGAGAAGAGACCCAGTACTTC. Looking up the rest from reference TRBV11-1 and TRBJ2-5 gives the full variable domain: EAEVAQSPRYKITEKSQAVAFWCDPISGHATLYWYRQILGQGPELLVQFQDESVVDDSQLPKDRFSAERLKGVDSTLKIQPAELGDSAMYLCASSQEPGLAREETQYFGPGTRLLVL.

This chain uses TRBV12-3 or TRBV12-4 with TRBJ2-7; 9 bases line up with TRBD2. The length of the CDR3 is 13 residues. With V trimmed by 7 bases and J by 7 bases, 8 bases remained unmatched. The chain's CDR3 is CASNLAGSREQYF. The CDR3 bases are TGTGCCAGCAATCTAGCGGGATCGAGGGAGCAGTACTTC.

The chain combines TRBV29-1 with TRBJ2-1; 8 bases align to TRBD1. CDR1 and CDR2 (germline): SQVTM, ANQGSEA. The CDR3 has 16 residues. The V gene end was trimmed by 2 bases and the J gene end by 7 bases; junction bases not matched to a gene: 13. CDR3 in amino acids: CSVEWQGASISNEQFF. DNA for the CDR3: TGCAGCGTTGAATGGCAGGGGGCATCAATATCGAATGAGCAGTTCTTC.

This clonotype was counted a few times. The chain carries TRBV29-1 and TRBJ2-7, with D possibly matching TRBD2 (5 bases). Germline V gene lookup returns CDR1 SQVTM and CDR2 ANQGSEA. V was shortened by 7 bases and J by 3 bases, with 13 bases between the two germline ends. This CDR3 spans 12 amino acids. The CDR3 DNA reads TGCAGCGCCTCGACCGGGGTCTACGAGCAGTACTTC. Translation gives CSASTGVYEQYF.

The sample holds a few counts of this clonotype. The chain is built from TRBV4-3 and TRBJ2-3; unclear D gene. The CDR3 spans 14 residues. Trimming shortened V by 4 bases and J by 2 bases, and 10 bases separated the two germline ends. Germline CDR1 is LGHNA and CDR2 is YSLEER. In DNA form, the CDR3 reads TGCGCCAGCAGCCCCCTTGGGGTCACAGATACGCAGTATTTT. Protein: CASSPLGVTDTQYF.

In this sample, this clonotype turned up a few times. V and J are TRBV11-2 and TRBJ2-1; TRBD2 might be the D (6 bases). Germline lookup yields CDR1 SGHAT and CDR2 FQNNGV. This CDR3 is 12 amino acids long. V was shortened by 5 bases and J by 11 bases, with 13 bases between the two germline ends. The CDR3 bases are TGTGCCAGCAGCACAATAGCGGAAAAGCAGTTCTTC. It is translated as CASSTIAEKQFF.